Listed below are T cell receptor beta chains from one sample, sequenced in a study of blood T cell repertoires in COVID-19. TCRdb's table, derived via immunoSEQ multiplex PCR, lists solely in-frame clones and lacks some. The repertoire holds over 250,000 clones, with over 75% as singletons. Sample: peripheral blood. Receptors were obtained from a woman aged 25 to 39 with acute or convalescent COVID-19. CDR3s include the opening cysteine and the closing phenylalanine or tryptophan. A D gene is named only where the DNA matches it firmly. Expanded clones are given a class, and other clones once, few, many or no size at all.

CDR3	DNA	size	D	V	J
CASSLAGSTEAFF	TGCGCCAGCAGCTTGGCCGGGTCCACTGAAGCTTTCTTT	-	-	TRBV5-1	TRBJ1-1
CASSADDNQETQYF	TGTGCCAGCAGCGCCGACGACAACCAAGAGACCCAGTACTTC	-	-	TRBV9	TRBJ2-5
CASSLGLAGAHYNEQFF	TGTGCCAGCAGCCTGGGACTAGCGGGAGCCCACTACAATGAGCAGTTCTTC	-	TRBD2	TRBV6-2/TRBV6-3	TRBJ2-1
CASSKGQGGDTQYF	TGTGCCAGCAGCAAAGGACAGGGTGGAGATACGCAGTATTTT	-	TRBD1	TRBV7-3	TRBJ2-3
CASSLRVSGRLGDTQYF	TGTGCCAGCAGCTTAAGGGTTAGCGGGAGGCTGGGGGATACGCAGTATTTT	-	TRBD2	TRBV7-2	TRBJ2-3
CASEVLGGGRTRHEQFF	TGTGCCAGCGAGGTCTTAGGTGGCGGGAGGACAAGACATGAGCAGTTCTTC	-	TRBD2	TRBV2	TRBJ2-1
CASSLDSQGASYNSPLHF	TGTGCCAGCAGCTTAGATTCTCAGGGGGCCAGCTATAATTCACCCCTCCACTTT	-	TRBD1	TRBV11-3	TRBJ1-6
CASSPGPGRALFGELFF	TGTGCCAGCAGCCCTGGCCCCGGGAGGGCCCTCTTCGGGGAGCTGTTTTTT	-	TRBD2	TRBV4-2	TRBJ2-2
CASSPGGSLNTEAFF	TGTGCCAGCTCACCAGGAGGCAGTCTGAACACTGAAGCTTTCTTT	-	-	TRBV18	TRBJ1-1
CASSPSSGEAYEQYF	TGTGCCAGCTCACCCTCTAGCGGGGAAGCCTACGAGCAGTACTTC	-	TRBD2	TRBV18	TRBJ2-7
CASSESGRSNTGELFF	TGTGCCAGCAGTGAATCTGGCAGATCGAACACCGGGGAGCTGTTTTTT	-	-	TRBV25-1	TRBJ2-2
CASSPFRDRFYEQYF	TGTGCCAGCAGCCCATTCCGGGACAGGTTCTACGAGCAGTACTTC	once	TRBD1	TRBV6-5	TRBJ2-7
CAGSGRGADTQYF	TGTGCCGGTAGCGGAAGAGGGGCAGATACGCAGTATTTT	-	-	TRBV11-3	TRBJ2-3
CASSFPRDRASF	TGTGCCAGCAGTTTCCCCCGGGACAGGGCGAGTTTC	-	TRBD1	TRBV6-2/TRBV6-3	TRBJ2-7
CASSVRLAGPQETQYF	TGTGCCAGCAGCGTCAGACTAGCGGGGCCCCAAGAGACCCAGTACTTC	-	TRBD2	TRBV7-9	TRBJ2-5
CASRRASNTGELFF	TGTGCCAGCAGGCGGGCTAGTAACACCGGGGAGCTGTTTTTT	-	-	TRBV6-5	TRBJ2-2
CASSLDGTGTGGNTIYF	TGTGCCAGCAGCTTAGATGGAACCGGGACAGGAGGAAACACCATATATTTT	-	TRBD1	TRBV11-2	TRBJ1-3
CASTRDRMNTEAFF	TGCGCCAGCACCCGGGACAGGATGAACACTGAAGCTTTCTTT	-	TRBD1	TRBV5-1	TRBJ1-1
CASGLAGAGNEQFF	TGTGCCAGCGGACTAGCGGGAGCAGGCAATGAGCAGTTCTTC	-	TRBD2	TRBV2	TRBJ2-1
CASSQGAAAKSYNEQFF	TGCGCCAGCAGCCAAGGCGCGGCGGCGAAATCTTACAATGAGCAGTTCTTC	-	-	TRBV4-1	TRBJ2-1
CASSEGALGIQYF	TGTGCCAGCAGCGAGGGGGCTCTTGGCATTCAGTACTTC	-	TRBD1	TRBV6-2/TRBV6-3	TRBJ2-4
CASSILSSGSPTDTQYF	TGCGCCAGCAGCATCCTAAGTAGCGGGAGCCCCACAGATACGCAGTATTTT	-	TRBD2	TRBV5-1	TRBJ2-3
CASSAGLAEAFF	TGTGCCAGCAGTGCAGGGCTAGCTGAAGCTTTCTTT	-	-	TRBV12-3/TRBV12-4	TRBJ1-1
CASSEVGEGLRADTQYF	TGTGCCAGCAGTGAAGTAGGCGAAGGCCTGAGGGCGGATACGCAGTATTTT	-	-	TRBV6-1	TRBJ2-3
CASSPDRDFGNTIYF	TGTGCCAGCAGCCCCGACAGGGACTTTGGAAACACCATATATTTT	-	TRBD1	TRBV6-5	TRBJ1-3
CAWSVDRYNSPLHF	TGTGCCTGGAGTGTAGACAGATATAATTCACCCCTCCACTTT	-	-	TRBV30	TRBJ1-6
CASRLEGVNSEAFF	TGTGCCAGCAGGCTTGAGGGAGTTAACTCTGAAGCTTTCTTT	-	-	TRBV5-4	TRBJ1-1
CASSAAGTGGEKLFF	TGTGCCAGTAGCGCCGCCGGGACAGGGGGGGAAAAACTGTTTTTT	-	TRBD1	TRBV19	TRBJ1-4
CASSFGLANEQFF	TGTGCCAGCAGCTTCGGACTAGCCAATGAGCAGTTCTTC	-	TRBD2	TRBV5-8	TRBJ2-1
CASNRQGDYNEQFF	TGTGCCAGCAATAGGCAGGGGGACTACAATGAGCAGTTCTTC	-	TRBD1	TRBV6-5	TRBJ2-1
CASSSPSGNTIYF	TGTGCCAGCAGTAGCCCTTCCGGAAACACCATATATTTT	few	-	TRBV25-1	TRBJ1-3
CASSYYDRDNGYTF	TGTGCCAGCAGTTACTACGACAGAGATAATGGCTACACCTTC	-	-	TRBV6-2/TRBV6-3	TRBJ1-2
CASSEARGEQFF	TGTGCCAGCAGTGAAGCTAGGGGTGAGCAGTTCTTC	-	-	TRBV2	TRBJ2-1
CASRPGQGHGGPQYF	TGTGCCAGCAGGCCGGGACAGGGACACGGCGGTCCGCAGTATTTT	-	TRBD1	TRBV7-2	TRBJ2-3
CASSPLGRNTEAFF	TGCGCCAGCAGCCCCTTGGGCAGGAACACTGAAGCTTTCTTT	-	-	TRBV5-1	TRBJ1-1
CASSLGTANTEAFF	TGTGCCAGCAGCTTAGGGACAGCGAACACTGAAGCTTTCTTT	once	-	TRBV7-9	TRBJ1-1
CASSFQGLGDNQPQHF	TGTGCCAGCAGCTTCCAGGGGCTGGGGGACAATCAGCCCCAGCATTTT	-	-	TRBV5-4	TRBJ1-5
CALREENTEAFF	TGTGCCCTGCGGGAAGAGAACACTGAAGCTTTCTTT	-	-	TRBV12-3/TRBV12-4	TRBJ1-1
CASSLSGRGYEQYF	TGTGCCAGCAGTTTATCGGGCAGGGGCTACGAGCAGTACTTC	once	-	TRBV27	TRBJ2-7
CASSPIQGPVYEQYF	TGCGCCAGCAGCCCAATCCAGGGCCCTGTCTACGAGCAGTACTTC	-	-	TRBV10-2	TRBJ2-7